This T cell receptor beta chain was profiled in a study of neurological immune-mediated disorders. MiXCR, run by TCRdb on the 5' RACE reads, gives a single entry per CDR3 protein. The sample holds tens of thousands of distinct CDR3 sequences, roughly 15% seen once. This clonotype has ten or more counts. Material for sequencing was PBMCs. The clonotype comes from a woman between 35 and 50 years old in good health.

This CDR3 is CASSVQGAHQPQHF. CDR3 coding DNA: TGTGCCAGCAGTGTACAGGGGGCCCACCAGCCCCAGCATTTT. This chain connects TRBV6-2 or TRBV6-3 to TRBJ1-5; 9 bases fit TRBD1. J gave up 7 bases and V 5 bases, and 6 bases lay outside the gene matches. The germline V gene encodes CDR1 MNHEY and CDR2 SVGEGT. The CDR3 sequence is 14 residues long.